One sample yielded the 14 T cell receptor beta chains listed below, sequenced in a study of blood T cell repertoires in COVID-19. Profiled with immunoSEQ multiplex PCR; TCRdb holds only in-frame clones, not every one. The profile shows around 220,000 clones, 70% to 90% of them singletons. Input material: peripheral blood. These receptors were collected from a man aged 18 to 35 with active or convalescent COVID-19.

The chain recombines TRBV27 with TRBJ1-2; D is unclear. V shed 0 bases and J shed 3 bases, with 5 bases lying between them. The length of the CDR3 is 13 residues. In germline, CDR1 is MNHEY, CDR2 SMNVEV (reference sequence). CDR3 region: CASSLSTDYGYTF. The CDR3 bases are TGTGCCAGCAGTTTATCTACGGACTATGGCTACACCTTC.

The chain employs TRBV24-1 and TRBJ2-5; 10 bases are shared with TRBD2. Germline V lookup: CDR1 KGHDR, CDR2 SFDVKD. The CDR3 extends over 17 amino acids. V was pared by 5 bases and J by 4 bases, with 12 bases of the junction left unmatched. CDR3 sequence reads: CATSGPGALAGGETQYF. The DNA for the CDR3 is TGTGCCACCAGTGGTCCAGGGGCCTTAGCGGGAGGAGAGACCCAGTACTTC.

The chain carries TRBV2 and TRBJ1-3; no clear D. Looked up from germline, CDR1 is SNHLY and CDR2 is FYNNEI. The length of the CDR3 is 13 residues. V was clipped by 5 bases and J by 2 bases, with 7 bases between them. The CDR3 DNA reads TGTGCCAGCAGTCGACAACCTGGAAACACCATATATTTT. Its protein is CASSRQPGNTIYF.

The chain has TRBV6-5 and TRBJ2-7; the D gene is possibly TRBD2 (5 bases). Germline V gene lookup returns CDR1 MNHEY and CDR2 SVGAGI. The V gene lost 7 bases and the J gene lost 0 bases, with 13 bases spanning the gap. This CDR3 is 14 amino acids long. This CDR3 is CASTPGWSSYEQYF. The CDR3 DNA follows: TGTGCCAGCACCCCGGGATGGAGCTCCTACGAGCAGTACTTC.

The rearrangement uses TRBV19 and TRBJ1-1, with TRBD1 as a possible D gene (5 bases). The CDR3 is 17 amino acids. Trimming took 7 bases from V and 5 from J, leaving 26 bases between them. Germline V gene sequence: CDR1 LNHDA, CDR2 SQIVND (reference sequence). The CDR3 coding sequence is TGTGCCAGTAACCCGGAGGTGGGGAGGACATGGGGGACTGAAGCTTTCTTT. It translates to CASNPEVGRTWGTEAFF.

Comments on this clone: Mismatch with germline at one junction end may stem from a read error. This chain connects TRBV5-1 to TRBJ2-7; D remains unclear. Germline V gene sequence: CDR1 SGHRS, CDR2 YFSETQ. This CDR3 has 12 residues. The CDR3 protein is CASSPDSNEQYF. DNA of the CDR3: TGCGCCAGCAGCCCAGACTCCAACGAGCAGTACTTC. Together with reference TRBV5-1 and TRBJ2-7, the CDR3 gives the full variable domain: KAGVTQTPRYLIKTRGQQVTLSCSPISGHRSVSWYQQTPGQGLQFLFEYFSETQRNKGNFPGRFSGRQFSNSRSEMNVSTLELGDSALYLCASSPDSNEQYFGPGTRLTVT.

This clone has just a few counts. The genes are TRBV19 and TRBJ1-5; unclear D gene. In germline, CDR1 is LNHDA, CDR2 SQIVND (reference sequence). The CDR3 sequence is 14 residues long. The V gene lost 6 bases and the J gene lost 2 bases, with 11 bases spanning the gap. CDR3 sequence (DNA): TGTGCCAGTAGGTATATGGCAGGCAATCAGCCCCAGCATTTT. Amino acids: CASRYMAGNQPQHF.

The chain links TRBV6-5 to TRBJ2-7, with TRBD1 as a possible D gene (6 bases). Trimming cost V 11 bases and J 2 bases, with 19 bases left between them. Germline-derived CDR1 and CDR2 are MNHEY and SVGAGI. This CDR3 has 14 amino acids. CDR3 bases: TGTGCCGTCGAGGACAGTCTGGCTACCTACGAGCAGTACTTC. This encodes CAVEDSLATYEQYF.

This clone has a handful of counts. This chain joins TRBV3-1 (or the pseudogene TRBV3-2) and TRBJ1-6; no firm D call. The CDR3 consists of 15 residues. Trimming pared 4 bases from V and 7 bases from J, leaving 14 bases between. Per germline, CDR1 LGHDT and CDR2 YNNKEL (reference sequence). The CDR3 nucleotides are TGTGCCAGCAGCCCCCTAGGCGGGGTGAATTCACCCCTCCACTTT. Its protein is CASSPLGGVNSPLHF.

The chain combines TRBV25-1 with TRBJ2-7, with D possibly being TRBD1 (6 bases). CDR1 and CDR2 from the germline V gene are MGHDK and SYGVNS. The CDR3 is 14 amino acids. The V end lost 10 bases, the J end lost 4 bases, and 20 bases lay between the germline ends. Written as DNA, the CDR3 is TGTGCCATCGAACAGGGCGGTAGTATATACGAGCAGTACTTC. It yields the protein CAIEQGGSIYEQYF.

The CDR3 DNA follows: TGTGCCAGCTCACCACCGCTAGCGCCGAGCACAGATACGCAGTATTTT. It codes for CASSPPLAPSTDTQYF. This rearrangement joins TRBV18 to TRBJ2-3; the D gene is possibly TRBD2 (6 bases). The CDR3 extends over 16 amino acids. V gave up 0 bases and J gave up 0 bases, with 10 bases separating them. Germline V lookup: CDR1 KGHSH, CDR2 LQKENI.

This chain uses TRBV11-2 with TRBJ1-4; D possibly corresponds to TRBD1 (5 bases). Looked up from germline, CDR1 is SGHAT and CDR2 is FQNNGV. This CDR3 contains 18 residues. The germline V and J ends were trimmed by 5 bases and 0 bases, with 19 bases remaining between them. The CDR3: CASSLRLVRGTTNEKLFF. In DNA, the CDR3 is TGTGCCAGCAGCCTCCGTTTAGTTCGGGGGACAACTAATGAAAAACTGTTTTTT.

V gene TRBV6-5 combines with J gene TRBJ2-2, with 8 bases that match TRBD1. The CDR3 extends over 14 amino acids. Germline V gene data show CDR1 as MNHEY and CDR2 as SVGAGI. V shed 2 bases, J shed 11 bases, and the junction held 7 bases outside the gene matches. CDR3 DNA sequence: TGTGCCAGCAGTTACCCGGGACAGGAGGCCGAGCTGTTTTTT. Translated: CASSYPGQEAELFF.

The chain employs TRBV5-1 and TRBJ2-2; perhaps TRBD1 as D (6 bases). CDR1 is SGHRS and CDR2 is YFSETQ in the germline V gene. This CDR3 comprises 18 residues. With 0 bases removed from V and 2 bases from J, the gap between germline ends came to 17 bases. The chain's CDR3 is CASSLGTLRQENTGELFF. In DNA, the CDR3 is TGCGCCAGCAGCTTGGGGACCCTCCGACAGGAAAACACCGGGGAGCTGTTTTTT. The variable domain in full, completed from reference TRBV5-1 and TRBJ2-2, reads KAGVTQTPRYLIKTRGQQVTLSCSPISGHRSVSWYQQTPGQGLQFLFEYFSETQRNKGNFPGRFSGRQFSNSRSEMNVSTLELGDSALYLCASSLGTLRQENTGELFFGEGSRLTVL.